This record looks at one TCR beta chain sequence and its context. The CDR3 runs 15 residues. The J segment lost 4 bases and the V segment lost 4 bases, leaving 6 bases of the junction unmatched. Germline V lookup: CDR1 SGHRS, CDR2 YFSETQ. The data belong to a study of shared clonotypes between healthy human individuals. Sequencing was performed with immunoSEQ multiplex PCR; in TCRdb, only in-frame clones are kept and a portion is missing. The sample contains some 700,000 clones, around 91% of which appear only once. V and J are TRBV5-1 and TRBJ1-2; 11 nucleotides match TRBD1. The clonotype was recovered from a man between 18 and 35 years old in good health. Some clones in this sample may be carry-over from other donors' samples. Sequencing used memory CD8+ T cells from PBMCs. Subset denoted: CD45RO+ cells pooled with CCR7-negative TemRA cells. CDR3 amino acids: CASSTAGQGAYGYTF. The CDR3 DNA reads TGCGCCAGCAGCACGGCAGGACAGGGGGCCTATGGCTACACCTTC. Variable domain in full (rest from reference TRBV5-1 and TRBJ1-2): KAGVTQTPRYLIKTRGQQVTLSCSPISGHRSVSWYQQTPGQGLQFLFEYFSETQRNKGNFPGRFSGRQFSNSRSEMNVSTLELGDSALYLCASSTAGQGAYGYTFGSGTRLTVV.